This T cell receptor beta chain was captured in a study of blood T cells in healthy people across ages. A second about 7 to 11 cycle PCR used barcoded and J-beta primers. Unique molecular identifiers of 12 random nucleotides labeled each cDNA. Every individual sample yielded 2.5 million or more paired-end reads (each containing CDR3). TCRdb called the 5' RACE reads again in MiXCR, with one record for every CDR3 protein. Of fewer than 750,000 distinct CDR3 sequences listed, about 45% are singletons. Per germline, CDR1 MNHEY and CDR2 SMNVEV (reference sequence). Germline trimming cut 3 bases from V and 5 bases from J; bases unmatched to any gene: 6. The CDR3 loop spans 15 amino acids.

The gene calls are TRBV27 and TRBJ2-7; the match to TRBD2 covers 11 bases. The sequenced material came from blood. This clonotype originated in an elderly man in good health. CDR3 coding DNA: TGTGCCAGCAGTTTTCTGATTAGCGGGAGGGACGAGCAGTACTTC. This translates into CASSFLISGRDEQYF.